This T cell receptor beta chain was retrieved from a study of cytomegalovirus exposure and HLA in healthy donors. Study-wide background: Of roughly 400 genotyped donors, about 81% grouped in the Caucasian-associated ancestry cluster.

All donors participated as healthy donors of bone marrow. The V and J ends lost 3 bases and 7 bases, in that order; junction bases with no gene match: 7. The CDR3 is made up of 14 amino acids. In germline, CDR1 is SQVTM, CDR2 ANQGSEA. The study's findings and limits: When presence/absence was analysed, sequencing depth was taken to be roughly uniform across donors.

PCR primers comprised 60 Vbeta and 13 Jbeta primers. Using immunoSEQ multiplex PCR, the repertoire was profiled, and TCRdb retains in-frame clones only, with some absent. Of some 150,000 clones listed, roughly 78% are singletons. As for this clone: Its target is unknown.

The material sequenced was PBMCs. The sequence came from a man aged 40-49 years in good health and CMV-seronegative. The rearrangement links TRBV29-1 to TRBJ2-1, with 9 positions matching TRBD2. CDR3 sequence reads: CSVDRAGGPNEQFF. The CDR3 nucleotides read TGCAGCGTTGACAGGGCGGGAGGGCCGAATGAGCAGTTCTTC.